These 28 T cell receptor beta chains originate from one sample sequenced in a study of regulatory T cells in long-lasting Graves disease. Combining iRepertoire HTBI primers with Arm-PCR of CDR3 regions, the authors built TCR beta libraries. Using its own MiXCR run on the multiplex PCR reads, TCRdb lists one record per CDR3 protein. The sample lists 250,000 or so distinct CDR3 sequences, 20% seen once, with around 13% in the top ten. Time point in this sample: newly diagnosed GD, antithyroid drugs for less than 3 months. Making the TCR library involved RNA that had been extracted from PBMCs. This material consisted of peripheral blood mononuclear cells (PBMCs), taken at new diagnosis, from a patient treated with antithyroid drugs. These receptors were collected from a female donor with Graves disease.

This clonotype was picked up many times. The chain uses TRBV20-1 and TRBJ2-5, with D hard to call. Germline assignment: CDR1 DFQATT and CDR2 SNEGSKA (reference sequence). There are 13 residues in the CDR3. V dropped 0 bases and J dropped 4 bases, with 9 bases sitting between them. CDR3 in DNA: TGCAGTGCTAGAGATCCGGTCCCAGAGACCCAGTACTTC. Encoded protein: CSARDPVPETQYF.

Concerning this clonotype: This likely traces to a read error, being one base from a far larger clone. The chain employs TRBV11-3 and TRBJ1-1; D not resolved. Per the germline V gene, CDR1 is SGHNT and CDR2 is YENEEA. The CDR3 runs 14 residues. The V end was cut by 3 bases, the J end by 4 bases, with 12 bases between. The chain's CDR3 is CASSFDRAGTEAFF. The CDR3 DNA reads as TGTGCCAGCAGCTTTGACCGGGCTGGCACTGAAGCTTTCTTT.

There are many counts of this clonotype. The rearrangement links TRBV30 to TRBJ2-2; D gene uncertain. Germline loops: CDR1 GTSNPN, CDR2 SVGIG (reference sequence). The V gene lost 2 bases and the J gene lost 8 bases, with 6 bases spanning the gap. This CDR3 has 11 residues. The CDR3 loop reads CAWSLGGELFF. In DNA form, the CDR3 reads TGTGCCTGGAGTCTCGGGGGGGAGCTGTTTTTT.

V usage is TRBV4-1 and J usage is TRBJ1-4; D remains unclear. The CDR3 is made up of 15 amino acids. V lost 0 bases, J lost 7 bases, and 12 bases lay in between. Per germline, CDR1 MGHRA and CDR2 YSYEKL. CDR3 amino acids: CASSQERVISEKLFF. DNA for the CDR3: TGCGCCAGCAGCCAAGAGAGGGTGATAAGTGAAAAACTGTTTTTT.

Notes on this clonotype: A far more abundant clone sits one base away, making this likely a read error. This rearrangement joins TRBV7-2 to TRBJ2-3, with 7 bases that match TRBD2. The end of the DNA aligns better with TRBJ2-7, so the J call may be wrong. CDR3 length: 13 amino acids. CDR1 and CDR2 from the germline V gene are SGHTA and FQGNSA. The CDR3 DNA reads TGTGCCAGCAGGGGGGGGGGGACCCACGAGCAGTACTTC. This sequence encodes CASRGGGTHEQYF.

This clonotype was seen repeatedly, ten times or more. The chain has TRBV24-1 and TRBJ1-2, with D perhaps TRBD1 (6 bases). V shed 12 bases and J shed 0 bases, with 37 bases lying between them. This CDR3 contains 21 residues. The germline V gene encodes CDR1 KGHDR and CDR2 SFDVKD. The CDR3 DNA reads TGTGCCGCCTTCGGGGCAGGGGATTATCGCGCATCTTATCGCTCTAACTATGGCTACACCTTC. This codes for CAAFGAGDYRASYRSNYGYTF.

J is TRBJ2-1 and V is TRBV6-2 or TRBV6-3; no clear D gene. Trimming shortened V by 2 bases and J by 0 bases, and 8 bases separated the two germline ends. The CDR3 loop spans 15 amino acids. Germline V gene lookup returns CDR1 MNHEY and CDR2 SVGEGT. The CDR3, as DNA: TGTGCCAGCAGTTACCAATCTAGCTCCTACAATGAGCAGTTCTTC. Its protein is CASSYQSSSYNEQFF.

This clonotype was recorded at least ten times. V is TRBV20-1 and J is TRBJ2-1; TRBD2 matches at 11 bases. CDR3 length: 16 residues. In germline, CDR1 is DFQATT, CDR2 SNEGSKA (reference sequence). J lost 4 bases, V lost 5 bases, and 10 bases had no gene match. Here the CDR3 reads CSAQEYLAGGYNEQFF. Written as DNA, the CDR3 is TGCAGTGCTCAAGAGTATCTAGCGGGGGGTTACAATGAGCAGTTCTTC.

The chain links TRBV3-1 to TRBJ2-7; D is uncertain. V shed 8 bases and J shed 3 bases, with 8 bases lying between them. Per the germline V gene, CDR1 is LGHDT and CDR2 is YNNKEL (reference sequence). The CDR3 loop spans 11 amino acids. In DNA form, the CDR3 reads TGTGCCAGCGGGTCTAACTACGAGCAGTACTTC. Protein product: CASGSNYEQYF.

This clonotype was observed a few times. The chain couples TRBV19 to TRBJ1-2; 7 nucleotides align to TRBD1. The germline gives CDR1 LNHDA, CDR2 SQIVND (reference sequence). V shed 5 bases and J 0 bases; nucleotides not matched to a gene: 6. There are 15 residues in the CDR3. DNA of the CDR3: TGTGCCAGTAGTGAACGGACAGGTGCTAACTATGGCTACACCTTC. It codes for CASSERTGANYGYTF.

This clonotype was seen repeatedly, ten times or more. The genes are TRBV11-2 and TRBJ2-1, with 11 bases aligning to TRBD2. CDR1 and CDR2 (germline): SGHAT, FQNNGV. V gave up 4 bases and J gave up 7 bases; unmatched junction bases: 3. The CDR3 has 14 amino acids. CDR3 coding DNA: TGTGCCAGCAGCTCCCGACTAGCGGGAAATGAGCAGTTCTTC. Translation gives CASSSRLAGNEQFF.

This clonotype was counted ten times or more. This rearrangement joins TRBV6-2 or TRBV6-3 to TRBJ2-1; 8 bases line up with TRBD2. Trimming cost V 4 bases and J 0 bases; bases outside gene matches: 8. CDR1 is MNHEY and CDR2 is SVGEGT in the germline V gene. The CDR3 covers 17 residues. CDR3 sequence reads: CASSSYIAGSSYNEQFF. For the CDR3, the DNA is TGTGCCAGCAGTTCCTATATAGCGGGAAGCTCCTACAATGAGCAGTTCTTC.

For this clonotype: A read error may explain this, as a much larger clone is one base away. J is TRBJ2-1 and V is TRBV6-2 or TRBV6-3, with D maybe TRBD1 (6 bases). This CDR3 comprises 14 residues. Between the trimmed V and J ends, which lost 7 bases and 10 bases, there was a span of 20 bases. Germline V gene data show CDR1 as MNHEY and CDR2 as SVGEGT. The CDR3 protein is CASTPQGLSYEQFF. The CDR3 DNA reads TGTGCCAGCACCCCTCAGGGGCTCTCCTACGAGCAGTTCTTC.

This sequence joins TRBV15 and TRBJ2-7; D is possibly TRBD1 or TRBD2 (6 bases each). Germline V gene data show CDR1 as LNHNV and CDR2 as YYDKDF (reference sequence). Trimming shortened V by 1 base and J by 3 bases, and 13 bases separated the two germline ends. The CDR3 consists of 15 residues. The CDR3 nucleotides are TGTGCCACCAGCAGAGCAAGGGGGGAGCACTACGAGCAGTACTTC. As protein: CATSRARGEHYEQYF.

This clonotype was detected once. The gene calls are TRBV20-1 and TRBJ2-7; 10 nucleotides align to TRBD2. The CDR3 is made up of 13 amino acids. Germline V gene sequence: CDR1 DFQATT, CDR2 SNEGSKA (reference sequence). J gave up 4 bases and V 3 bases, and 3 bases lay outside the gene matches. As DNA, the CDR3 is TGCAGTGCTAGTGGGACTAGCGTTTACGAGCAGTACTTC. It translates to CSASGTSVYEQYF.

There are many counts of this clonotype. A much larger clonotype is one base distant, so this may be a read error. The V gene is TRBV5-4, the J gene TRBJ2-3, with unresolved D. V shed 0 bases and J shed 2 bases, with 7 bases lying between them. This CDR3 is 14 amino acids long. Germline CDR1 and CDR2: SGHNT and YYREEE (reference sequence). In DNA form, the CDR3 reads TGTGCCAGCAGCTTGGGAGCGAACACAGATACGCAGTATTTT. Protein sequence: CASSLGANTDTQYF.

This clonotype was observed at least ten times. This chain joins TRBV2 and TRBJ1-2; 12 nucleotides line up with TRBD1. CDR1 is SNHLY, CDR2 FYNNEI, per germline. The CDR3 sequence is 12 residues long. V gave up 8 bases and J gave up 7 bases; unmatched junction bases: 2. CDR3 amino acids: CASAGQGAGYTF. In nucleotides, the CDR3 is TGTGCCAGCGCGGGACAGGGGGCTGGCTACACCTTC.

This clonotype has more than one count but fewer than ten. The V gene is TRBV9, the J gene TRBJ1-2, with D uncertain. CDR3 size: 16 residues. V lost 0 bases and J 4 bases, leaving 16 bases between the germline ends. Germline V lookup: CDR1 SGDLS, CDR2 YYNGEE. CDR3 nucleotides: TGTGCCAGCAGCGTAGGTTCAGGAATCCACCCCTATGGCTACACCTTC. Protein product: CASSVGSGIHPYGYTF.

This clonotype showed up many times. This chain joins TRBV28 and TRBJ1-1; TRBD1 agrees at 8 bases. Germline CDR1 is MDHEN and CDR2 is SYDVKM. The CDR3 is made up of 12 amino acids. Unmatched junction bases numbered 2, after V lost 7 bases and J lost 4 bases. The CDR3 nucleotides read TGTGCCAGCACGACAGGGGTCACTGAAGCTTTCTTT. Translated, it gives CASTTGVTEAFF.

The V gene is TRBV6-2 or TRBV6-3, the J gene TRBJ2-1, with TRBD2 matching over 11 bases. Per the germline V gene, CDR1 is MNHEY and CDR2 is SVGEGT. CDR3 length: 16 residues. Unmatched junction bases numbered 8, after V lost 5 bases and J lost 5 bases. The CDR3 is CASSKSGTSGNNEQFF. CDR3 sequence (DNA): TGTGCCAGCAGTAAATCCGGGACTAGCGGAAACAATGAGCAGTTCTTC.

The chain uses TRBV20-1 and TRBJ2-7, with D perhaps being TRBD1 or TRBD2 (5 bases each). The length of the CDR3 is 14 residues. The V end was cut by 2 bases, the J end by 5 bases, with 16 bases between. Germline lookup yields CDR1 DFQATT and CDR2 SNEGSKA (reference sequence). CDR3 loop: CSARSAMGDHEQYF. In DNA, the CDR3 is TGCAGTGCTAGAAGCGCAATGGGGGACCACGAGCAGTACTTC.

Note on this clonotype: One base separates it from a far larger clone, so it is likely a read error. The J gene is TRBJ2-3, the V gene TRBV5-8; 9 positions match TRBD2. After removal of 5 bases from V and 2 bases from J, the junction contained 9 bases not matched to a gene. In germline, CDR1 is SGHTS, CDR2 YDEGEE. The CDR3 is made up of 16 amino acids. The CDR3 coding sequence is TGTGCCAGCAGTTCGAGCGGGAGGTACCCCACAGATACGCAGTATTTT. As protein: CASSSSGRYPTDTQYF.

This clonotype was counted many times. This chain links TRBV4-2 with TRBJ2-2; 13 positions match TRBD2. The germline V gene has CDR1 LGHNA and CDR2 YNFKEQ. The CDR3 sequence is 15 residues long. The trim removed 7 bases at V and 8 bases at J, leaving 7 bases unmatched. The CDR3 reads CASTALAGGRGELFF. DNA of the CDR3: TGTGCCAGCACCGCACTAGCGGGGGGGCGGGGGGAGCTGTTTTTT.

This clonotype came up many times. V usage is TRBV5-8 and J usage is TRBJ1-5; D may be TRBD1 (5 bases). CDR3 length equals 15 residues. The germline CDR1 and CDR2 sequences are SGHTS and YDEGEE. Trimming cost V 4 bases and J 4 bases, with 15 bases left between them. This CDR3 reads CASSRLPGVNQPQHF. The CDR3 DNA follows: TGTGCCAGCAGCCGCCTCCCGGGGGTAAATCAGCCCCAGCATTTT.

This chain uses TRBV18 with TRBJ1-6; unclear D gene. Trimming cost V 5 bases and J 6 bases, with 8 bases left between them. The CDR3 has 13 residues. The germline V gene has CDR1 KGHSH and CDR2 LQKENI. The DNA for the CDR3 is TGTGCCAGCTCAGGGAACGCTAATTCACCCCTCCACTTT. Its translation: CASSGNANSPLHF.

The J gene is TRBJ2-6, the V gene TRBV6-1; TRBD2 matches 8 bases. Germline CDR1 and CDR2: MNHNS and SASEGT. The V segment lost 5 bases and the J segment 4 bases; nucleotides outside the gene matches: 7. This CDR3 is built from 16 residues. DNA for the CDR3: TGTGCCAGCAGTCGCGGGGGGCCCGGAGGGGCCAACGTCCTGACTTTC. Amino acid sequence: CASSRGGPGGANVLTF.

This clonotype has at least ten counts. V and J are TRBV5-1 and TRBJ2-6; D is possibly TRBD1 or TRBD2 (6 bases each). Germline V gene data show CDR1 as SGHRS and CDR2 as YFSETQ. V lost 1 base and J 4 bases, leaving 12 bases between the germline ends. The CDR3 is 16 residues long. CDR3 nucleotides: TGCGCCAGCAGCTTGCAGACGGGGGCCGGGGCCAACGTCCTGACTTTC. It translates to CASSLQTGAGANVLTF.

Regarding this clonotype: A much larger clone sits a single nucleotide away, making a read error possible. This rearrangement joins TRBV7-9 to TRBJ2-1; D not resolved. The CDR3 has 13 amino acids. CDR1 is SEHNR, CDR2 FQNEAQ, per germline (reference sequence). V lost 5 bases and J 7 bases, leaving 12 bases between the germline ends. The CDR3 bases are TGTGCCAGCAGCCACGGCTTGGGGAATGAGCAGTTCTTC. Translated: CASSHGLGNEQFF.